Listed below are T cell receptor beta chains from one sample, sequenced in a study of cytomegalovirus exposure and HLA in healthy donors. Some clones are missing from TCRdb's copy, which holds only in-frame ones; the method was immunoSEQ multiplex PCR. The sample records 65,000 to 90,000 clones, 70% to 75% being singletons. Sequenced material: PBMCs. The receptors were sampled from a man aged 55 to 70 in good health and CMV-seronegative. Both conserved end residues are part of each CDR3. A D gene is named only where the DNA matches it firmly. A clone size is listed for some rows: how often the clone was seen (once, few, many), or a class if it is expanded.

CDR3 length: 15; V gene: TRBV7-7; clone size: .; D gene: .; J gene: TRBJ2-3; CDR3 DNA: TGTGCTAGCAGCCGCGGGGGCTCTAGCACAGATACGCAGTATTTT; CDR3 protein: CASSRGGSSTDTQYF
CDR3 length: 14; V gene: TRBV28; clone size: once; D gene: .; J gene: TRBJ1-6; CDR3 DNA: TGTGCCAGCAGTTTTATCAGGGATAGTTCACCCCTCCACTTT; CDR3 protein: CASSFIRDSSPLHF
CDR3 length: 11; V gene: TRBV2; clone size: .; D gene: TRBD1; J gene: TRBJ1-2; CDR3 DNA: TGTGCCAGCAGGACAGGGTTTGGCTACACCTTC; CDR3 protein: CASRTGFGYTF
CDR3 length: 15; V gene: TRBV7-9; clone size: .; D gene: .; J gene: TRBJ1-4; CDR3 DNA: TGTTCCAGCAGCTTCACGTCAGGGGAGAAGGAAAAACTGTTTTTT; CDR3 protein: CSSSFTSGEKEKLFF
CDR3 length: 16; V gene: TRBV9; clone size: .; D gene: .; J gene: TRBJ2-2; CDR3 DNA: TGTGCCAGCAGCGTAGGTCTACAGACAAACACCGGGGAGCTGTTTTTT; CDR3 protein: CASSVGLQTNTGELFF
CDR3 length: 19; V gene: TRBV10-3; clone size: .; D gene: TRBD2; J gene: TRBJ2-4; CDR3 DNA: TGTGCCATCAGTGAGCAGACTAGCGGGGGGGGCGAAGCCAAAAACATTCAGTACTTC; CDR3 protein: CAISEQTSGGGEAKNIQYF
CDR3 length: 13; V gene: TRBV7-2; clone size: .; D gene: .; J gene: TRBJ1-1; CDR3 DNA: TGTGCCAGCAGCTTCCGGGTAAAGGCTGAAGCTTTCTTT; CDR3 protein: CASSFRVKAEAFF
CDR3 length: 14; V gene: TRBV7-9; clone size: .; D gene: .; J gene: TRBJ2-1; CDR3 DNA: TGTTCCAGCAGCTTGGCAGGGGAGGGCAATGAGCAGTTCTTC; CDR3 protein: CSSSLAGEGNEQFF
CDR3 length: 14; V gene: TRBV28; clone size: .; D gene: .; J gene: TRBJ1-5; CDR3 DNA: TGTGCCAGCGGGATGACAGATAGCAATCAGCCCCAGCATTTT; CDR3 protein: CASGMTDSNQPQHF
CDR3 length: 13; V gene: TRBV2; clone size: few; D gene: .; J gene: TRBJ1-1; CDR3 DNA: TGTGCCAGTCGCCGACGGGAGAACACTGAAGCTTTCTTT; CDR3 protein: CASRRRENTEAFF
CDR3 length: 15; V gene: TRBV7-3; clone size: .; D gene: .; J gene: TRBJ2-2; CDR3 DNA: TGTGCCAGCAGTCAAACAGGGAGTGGCACCGGGGAGCTGTTTTTT; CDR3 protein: CASSQTGSGTGELFF
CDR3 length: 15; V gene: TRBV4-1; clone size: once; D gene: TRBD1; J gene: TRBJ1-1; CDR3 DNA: TGCGCCAGCAGCCATAAACAGGGGAAAGGCACTGAAGCTTTCTTT; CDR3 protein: CASSHKQGKGTEAFF
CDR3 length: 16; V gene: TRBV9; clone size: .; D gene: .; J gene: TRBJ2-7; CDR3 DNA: TGTGCCAGCAGCGTAGGATGGGGCTCGAGCTCCTACGAGCAGTACTTC; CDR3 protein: CASSVGWGSSSYEQYF
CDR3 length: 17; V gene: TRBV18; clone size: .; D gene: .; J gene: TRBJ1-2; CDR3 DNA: TGTGCCAGCTCACCCGTGGAGACAGCTTCTCTTTACTATGGCTACACCTTC; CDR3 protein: CASSPVETASLYYGYTF
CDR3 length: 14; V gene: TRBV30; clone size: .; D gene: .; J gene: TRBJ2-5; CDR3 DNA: TGTGCCTGCCTCCCGCAGGGCCCCCAAGAGACCCAGTACTTC; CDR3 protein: CACLPQGPQETQYF
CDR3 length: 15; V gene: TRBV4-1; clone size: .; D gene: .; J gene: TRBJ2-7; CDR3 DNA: TGCGCCAGCAGCCAACGCGACGGGGGAACCTACGAGCAGTACTTC; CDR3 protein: CASSQRDGGTYEQYF
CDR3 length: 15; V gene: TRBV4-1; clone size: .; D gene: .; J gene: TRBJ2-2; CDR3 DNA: TGCGCCAGCAGCCAAGATACGGGGTTGACCGGGGAGCTGTTTTTT; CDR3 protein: CASSQDTGLTGELFF
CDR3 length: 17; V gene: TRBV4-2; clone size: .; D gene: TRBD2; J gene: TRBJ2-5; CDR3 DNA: TGTGCCAGCAGCCAAGATACTAGCGGGGGGGCGGAAGAGACCCAGTACTTC; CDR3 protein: CASSQDTSGGAEETQYF
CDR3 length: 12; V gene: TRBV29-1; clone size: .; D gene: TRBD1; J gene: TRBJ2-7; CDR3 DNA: TGCAGCGTTATTCCGGGACAGGACGAGCAGTACTTC; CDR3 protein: CSVIPGQDEQYF
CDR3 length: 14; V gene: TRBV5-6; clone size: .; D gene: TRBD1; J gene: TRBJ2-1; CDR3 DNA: TGTGCCAGCTCGCAGGGGGCGAGTTACAATGAGCAGTTCTTC; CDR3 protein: CASSQGASYNEQFF
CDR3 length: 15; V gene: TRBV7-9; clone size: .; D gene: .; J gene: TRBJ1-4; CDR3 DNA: TGTGCCAGCAGCCCGGCCAGGGAGGCGTTCGAAAAACTGTTTTTT; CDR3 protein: CASSPAREAFEKLFF
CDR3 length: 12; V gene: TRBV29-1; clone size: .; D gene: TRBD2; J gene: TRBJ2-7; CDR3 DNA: TGCAGCTTCCAGCGGGGGTCCTACGAGCAGTACTTC; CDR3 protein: CSFQRGSYEQYF
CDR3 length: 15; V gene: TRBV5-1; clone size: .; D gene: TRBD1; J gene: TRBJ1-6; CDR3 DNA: TGCGCCAGCAGCCTTCGGGGACAGGCTGATTCCCCCCTCCACTTT; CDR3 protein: CASSLRGQADSPLHF
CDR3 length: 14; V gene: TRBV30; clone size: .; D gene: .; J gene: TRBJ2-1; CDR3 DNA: TGTGCCTGTCGGGCGGACAGGAGGGTTGGTGAGCAGTTCTTC; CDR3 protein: CACRADRRVGEQFF
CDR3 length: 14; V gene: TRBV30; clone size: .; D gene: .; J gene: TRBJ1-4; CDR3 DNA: TGTGCCTGGAGTGTACGGGGGGAAAATGAAAAACTGTTTTTT; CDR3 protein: CAWSVRGENEKLFF
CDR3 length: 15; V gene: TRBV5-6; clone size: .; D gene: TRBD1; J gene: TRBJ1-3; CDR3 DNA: TGTGCCAGCACCCGGGACAGGGGCTCTGGAAACACCATATATTTT; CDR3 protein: CASTRDRGSGNTIYF
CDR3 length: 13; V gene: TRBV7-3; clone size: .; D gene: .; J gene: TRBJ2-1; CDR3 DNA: TGTGCCAGCAGCTTAGGCCTCATCAATGAGCAGTTCTTC; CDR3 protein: CASSLGLINEQFF
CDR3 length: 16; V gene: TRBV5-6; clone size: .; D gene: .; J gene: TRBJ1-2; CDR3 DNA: TGTGCCAGCAGCCCCTTTCAGGGCGCTAAAGGGTATGGCTACACCTTC; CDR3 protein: CASSPFQGAKGYGYTF
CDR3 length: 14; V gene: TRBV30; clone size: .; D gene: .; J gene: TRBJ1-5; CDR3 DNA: TGTGCCTGGAGTATTACAGCAACTAATCAGCCCCAGCATTTT; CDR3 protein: CAWSITATNQPQHF
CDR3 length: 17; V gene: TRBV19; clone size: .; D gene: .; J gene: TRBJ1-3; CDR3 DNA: TGTGCCAGTAGTCCTTCAGGGCTAAACAGCTCCGGAAACACCATATATTTT; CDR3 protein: CASSPSGLNSSGNTIYF
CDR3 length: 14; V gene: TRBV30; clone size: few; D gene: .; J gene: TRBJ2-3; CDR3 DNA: TGTGCCTGGGAACCAGGGACTAGCACAGATACGCAGTATTTT; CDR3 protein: CAWEPGTSTDTQYF
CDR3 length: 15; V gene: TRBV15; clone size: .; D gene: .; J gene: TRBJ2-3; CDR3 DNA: TGTGCCACCAGCAGAGAGGGCCTTCGCACAGATACGCAGTATTTT; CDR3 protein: CATSREGLRTDTQYF
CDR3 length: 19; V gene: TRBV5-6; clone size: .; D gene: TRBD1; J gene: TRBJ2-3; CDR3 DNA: TGTGCCAGCAGCCCTCTGGGATTTCCGGGACAGAAGTACACAGATACGCAGTATTTT; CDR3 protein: CASSPLGFPGQKYTDTQYF
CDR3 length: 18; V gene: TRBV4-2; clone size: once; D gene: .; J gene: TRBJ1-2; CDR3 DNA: TGTGCCAGCAGCCAAGATCCCTTGGCGGAGGCAAGAAACTATGGCTACACCTTC; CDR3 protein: CASSQDPLAEARNYGYTF
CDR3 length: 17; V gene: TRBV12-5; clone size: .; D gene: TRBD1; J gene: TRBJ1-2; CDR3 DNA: TGTGCTAGTGGGTTTGGGACAGCCGCGATTATTAACTATGGCTACACCTTC; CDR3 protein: CASGFGTAAIINYGYTF
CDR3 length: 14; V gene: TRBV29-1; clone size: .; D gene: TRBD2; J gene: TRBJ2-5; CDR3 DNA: TGCAGCGTTGAACCAGCGGGGGGGCCCGAGACCCAGTACTTC; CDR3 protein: CSVEPAGGPETQYF
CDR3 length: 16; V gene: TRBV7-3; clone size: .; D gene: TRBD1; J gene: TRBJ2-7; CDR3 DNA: TGTGCCAGCAGCTTAGGTTACGGGGACAGGGCGTACGAGCAGTACTTC; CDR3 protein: CASSLGYGDRAYEQYF
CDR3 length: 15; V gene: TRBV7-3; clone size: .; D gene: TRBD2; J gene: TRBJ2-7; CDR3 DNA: TGTGCCAGCAGCTTATACGGCGGGGGGGATTACGAGCAGTACTTC; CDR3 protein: CASSLYGGGDYEQYF
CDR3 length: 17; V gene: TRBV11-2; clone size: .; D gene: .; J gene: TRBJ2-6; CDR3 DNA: TGTGCCAGCAGCTTAGATCTCCCAGGGGCTGGGGCCAACGTCCTGACTTTC; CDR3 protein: CASSLDLPGAGANVLTF
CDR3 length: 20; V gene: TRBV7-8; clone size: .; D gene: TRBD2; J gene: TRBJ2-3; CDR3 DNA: TGTGCCAGCAGCTTAGGGGGCGGCGGGGGGGCCTTGAGATACACAGATACGCAGTATTTT; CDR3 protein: CASSLGGGGGALRYTDTQYF
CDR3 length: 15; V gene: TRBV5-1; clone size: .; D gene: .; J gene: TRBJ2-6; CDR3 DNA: TGCGCCAGCAGCTTGCGGGACTCTGGGGCCAACGTCCTGACTTTC; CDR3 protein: CASSLRDSGANVLTF
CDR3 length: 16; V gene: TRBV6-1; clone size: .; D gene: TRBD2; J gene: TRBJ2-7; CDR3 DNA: TGTGCCAGCAGTGACCGCGGGGGGCGAAGGTCCTACGAGCAGTACTTC; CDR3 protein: CASSDRGGRRSYEQYF
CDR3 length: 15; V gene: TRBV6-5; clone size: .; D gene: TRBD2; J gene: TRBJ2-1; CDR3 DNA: TGTGCCAGCAGTTACGTTCCGGACTCGGGAGGGGAGCAGTTCTTC; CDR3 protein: CASSYVPDSGGEQFF
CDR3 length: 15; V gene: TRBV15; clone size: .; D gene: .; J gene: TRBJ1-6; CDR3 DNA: TGTGCCACCAGCCTTTTTGCGGCAGATAATTCACCCCTCCACTTT; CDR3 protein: CATSLFAADNSPLHF
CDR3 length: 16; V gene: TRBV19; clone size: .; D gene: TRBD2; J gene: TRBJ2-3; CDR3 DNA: TGTGCCAGTAGTATATCTTCGGGACTAGAAACAGATACGCAGTATTTT; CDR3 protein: CASSISSGLETDTQYF
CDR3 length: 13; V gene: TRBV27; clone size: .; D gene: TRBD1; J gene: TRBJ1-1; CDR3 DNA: TGTGCCAGCAAAGACAGGGCGAGGACTGAAGCTTTCTTT; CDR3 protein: CASKDRARTEAFF
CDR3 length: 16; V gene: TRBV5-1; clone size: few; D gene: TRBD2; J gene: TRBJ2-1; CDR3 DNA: TGCGCCAGCAGCTTGGCTGCTAGCGGGTGGAACAATGAGCAGTTCTTC; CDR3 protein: CASSLAASGWNNEQFF
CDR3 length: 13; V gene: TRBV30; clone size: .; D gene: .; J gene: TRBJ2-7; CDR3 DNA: TGTGCCTGGAGTGTACGTCCCGACGGGGAGCAGTACTTC; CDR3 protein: CAWSVRPDGEQYF
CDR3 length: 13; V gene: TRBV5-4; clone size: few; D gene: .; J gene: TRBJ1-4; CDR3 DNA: TGTGCCAGCAGCTTGGCGGGATCCGAAAAACTGTTTTTT; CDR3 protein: CASSLAGSEKLFF
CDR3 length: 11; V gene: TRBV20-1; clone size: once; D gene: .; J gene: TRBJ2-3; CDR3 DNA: TGCAGTGCTTTGAGAGCAGATACGCAGTATTTT; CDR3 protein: CSALRADTQYF
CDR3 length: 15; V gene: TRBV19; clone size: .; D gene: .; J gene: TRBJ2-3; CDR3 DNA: TGTGCCAGTAGTGCCCCTGAGAGGCTCGGAGATACGCAGTATTTT; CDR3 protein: CASSAPERLGDTQYF
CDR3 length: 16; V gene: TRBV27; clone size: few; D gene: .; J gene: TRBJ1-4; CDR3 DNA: TGTGCCAGCAGTTCCCTAGACGGGGAGACTAATGAAAAACTGTTTTTT; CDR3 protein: CASSSLDGETNEKLFF
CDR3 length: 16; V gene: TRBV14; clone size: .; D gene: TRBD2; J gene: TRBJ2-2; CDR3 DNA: TGTGCCAGCAGCCAAGTCCCGGGGGGACCCACCGGGGAGCTGTTTTTT; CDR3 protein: CASSQVPGGPTGELFF